Each of the 19 T cell receptor beta chains below was sequenced from the same sample in a study of blood T cell repertoires in COVID-19. Method: immunoSEQ multiplex PCR; TCRdb's copy keeps in-frame clones and lacks some. This table has under 300,000 clones, about 83% appearing once. The sequenced material came from peripheral blood. Receptors were obtained from an elderly man with acute or convalescent COVID-19.

The rearrangement uses TRBV13 and TRBJ1-1; 7 bases align to TRBD1. Germline values: CDR1 PRHDT, CDR2 FYEKMQ (reference sequence). Trimming cost V 5 bases and J 1 base; bases outside gene matches: 4. The CDR3 has 14 residues. The DNA for the CDR3 is TGTGCCAGCAGCCCGGGACAGTGGAACACTGAAGCTTTCTTT. It codes for CASSPGQWNTEAFF.

This clone came up once. The chain joins TRBV9 to TRBJ2-5, with 7 nucleotides matching TRBD1. Trimming removed 4 bases from V and 5 bases from J; junction bases left unmatched: 8. There are 14 residues in the CDR3. Germline V gene lookup returns CDR1 SGDLS and CDR2 YYNGEE. CDR3 residues: CASSPLGQRETQYF. The CDR3 DNA reads as TGTGCCAGCAGCCCCCTGGGACAGCGGGAGACCCAGTACTTC.

This clone was detected a few times. The chain is built from TRBV6-5 and TRBJ1-4; D uncertain. This CDR3 region has 15 residues. Looked up from germline, CDR1 is MNHEY and CDR2 is SVGAGI. V gave up 6 bases and J gave up 8 bases, with 19 bases separating them. The CDR3 nucleotides read TGTGCCAGCAGATCCTTTGGCTCCATCGGGGAAAAACTGTTTTTT. This gives the protein CASRSFGSIGEKLFF.

This clone was recorded once. CDR3 sequence (DNA): TGTGCCAGCAGAGACCAGGGGACCTACGAGCAGTACTTC. Its translation is CASRDQGTYEQYF. This chain joins TRBV6-5 and TRBJ2-7, with D maybe TRBD1 (6 bases). Germline-derived CDR1 and CDR2 are MNHEY and SVGAGI. There are 13 residues in the CDR3. Trimming removed 6 bases from V and 2 bases from J, with 11 bases in between.

CDR3 sequence reads: CASSSGPGDAFF. CDR3 bases: TGTGCCAGCAGCTCCGGTCCCGGAGACGCTTTCTTT. V gene TRBV12-3 or TRBV12-4 combines with J gene TRBJ1-1; D gene ambiguous. This CDR3 contains 12 residues. With 6 bases removed from V and 11 bases from J, the gap between germline ends came to 16 bases.

This clone has a single count. V is TRBV2 and J is TRBJ2-5, with 7 nucleotides matching TRBD2. V lost 6 bases to trimming and J lost 6 bases; unmatched junction nucleotides: 10. The CDR3 loop spans 14 amino acids. Germline V gene data show CDR1 as SNHLY and CDR2 as FYNNEI. The CDR3 DNA is TGTGCCAGCAGAGGCGGAGCGGGACCCAAGACCCAGTACTTC. Its protein is CASRGGAGPKTQYF.

This chain joins TRBV5-4 and TRBJ1-1; 7 positions match TRBD1. This CDR3 is built from 15 residues. The germline V gene has CDR1 SGHNT and CDR2 YYREEE (reference sequence). With V trimmed by 4 bases and J by 0 bases, 6 bases remained unmatched. CDR3 protein: CASSAGQPMNTEAFF. The CDR3 region has the DNA TGTGCCAGCAGCGCGGGACAGCCCATGAACACTGAAGCTTTCTTT.

The rearrangement uses TRBV7-2 and TRBJ2-7; 9 bases line up with TRBD2. Germline-derived CDR1 and CDR2 are SGHTA and FQGNSA. V dropped 4 bases and J dropped 4; count of bases not matched to a gene: 5. This CDR3 has 14 residues. CDR3 region: CASSSSGRRYEQYF. The DNA of the CDR3 is TGTGCCAGCAGCTCGAGCGGGAGGCGGTACGAGCAGTACTTC.

The chain employs TRBV7-3 and TRBJ2-5; 12 nucleotides line up with TRBD1. Germline trimming cut 1 base from V and 5 bases from J; bases unmatched to any gene: 5. The CDR3 extends over 16 amino acids. Germline V lookup: CDR1 SGHTA, CDR2 FQGTGA. In DNA, the CDR3 is TGTGCCAGCAGCTTAAGTGGGACAGGGGGCTGGGAGACCCAGTACTTC. As protein: CASSLSGTGGWETQYF.

V and J are TRBV25-1 and TRBJ1-6, with TRBD1 as a possible D gene (6 bases). The ends were cut back, 2 bases at V and 1 base at J, with 6 bases in the middle. The CDR3 totals 15 residues. CDR1 and CDR2 from the germline V gene are MGHDK and SYGVNS. The CDR3 nucleotides are TGTGCCAGCAGTGAAAGGGGGTCCTATAATTCACCCCTCCACTTT. It yields the protein CASSERGSYNSPLHF.

V usage is TRBV28 and J usage is TRBJ1-6; TRBD1 might be the D (5 bases). V lost 2 bases and J lost 5, with 13 bases in between. Germline lookup yields CDR1 MDHEN and CDR2 SYDVKM. The CDR3 extends over 16 amino acids. The CDR3 loop reads CASSLRYYRHNSPLHF. The DNA for the CDR3 is TGTGCCAGCAGTTTACGCTACTACAGGCATAATTCACCCCTCCACTTT.

This chain connects TRBV4-3 to TRBJ2-7; TRBD1 matches at 9 bases. With 4 bases clipped from V and 2 bases from J, the junction kept 3 bases outside the gene matches. The CDR3 sequence is 14 residues long. Germline CDR1 is LGHNA and CDR2 is YSLEER. The CDR3 loop reads CASSRDRGTYEQYF. DNA for the CDR3: TGCGCCAGCAGCCGTGACAGGGGGACCTACGAGCAGTACTTC.

This clone was picked up a small number of times. This chain connects TRBV7-2 to TRBJ2-2, with 7 positions matching TRBD2. V trimming: 4 bases; J trimming: 4 bases; junction bases outside the gene matches: 6. The germline CDR1 and CDR2 sequences are SGHTA and FQGNSA. CDR3 size: 15 residues. CDR3 nucleotides: TGTGCCAGCAGCTCCAGGGAGGGTGTCACCGGGGAGCTGTTTTTT. It yields the protein CASSSREGVTGELFF.

The chain has TRBV19 and TRBJ1-5; TRBD1 aligns across 12 bases. Trimming at V came to 3 bases and at J to 6 bases, leaving 12 bases not matched to a gene. CDR3 size: 18 residues. Germline-derived CDR1 and CDR2 are LNHDA and SQIVND (reference sequence). The CDR3 nucleotides are TGTGCCAGTAGTATTGGGACAGGGGGCATCGTCGTGGGTCAGCCCCAGCATTTT. Its protein is CASSIGTGGIVVGQPQHF.

This chain connects TRBV3-1 (or the pseudogene TRBV3-2) to TRBJ2-3; D is unclear. The CDR3 spans 16 residues. Germline lookup yields CDR1 LGHDT and CDR2 YNNKEL (reference sequence). Trimming stripped 4 bases from V and 0 bases from J, with 14 bases between. In DNA, the CDR3 is TGTGCCAGCAGCCCAACGACAACCGCTAGCACAGATACGCAGTATTTT. This encodes CASSPTTTASTDTQYF.

The table lists this clone with a few counts. CDR3 protein: CASSRPRTGRVTSGANVLTF. The DNA of the CDR3 is TGTGCCAGCAGTCGTCCTCGGACAGGGAGGGTGACTTCTGGGGCCAACGTCCTGACTTTC. The chain has TRBV6-6 and TRBJ2-6, with D possibly TRBD1 on 8 matching bases. Germline V gene data show CDR1 as MNHNY and CDR2 as SVGAGI (reference sequence). The CDR3 is 20 amino acids. Trimming took off 5 bases at V and 1 base at J, with 24 bases between the two ends.

This chain links TRBV6-5 with TRBJ1-2; TRBD1 might be the D (6 bases). In germline, CDR1 is MNHEY, CDR2 SVGAGI. This CDR3 has 15 residues. V lost 7 bases and J 1 base, leaving 16 bases between the germline ends. As DNA, the CDR3 is TGTGCCAGCAAAGACCGGGACACCTATAACTATGGCTACACCTTC. It specifies CASKDRDTYNYGYTF.

The chain uses TRBV24-1 and TRBJ2-2; TRBD1 aligns across 7 bases. Germline trimming cut 7 bases from V and 5 bases from J; bases unmatched to any gene: 3. The CDR3 contains 13 residues. CDR1 is KGHDR and CDR2 is SFDVKD in the germline V gene. CDR3 sequence: CATRTGTTGELFF. The CDR3 coding sequence is TGTGCCACCAGGACAGGGACGACCGGGGAGCTGTTTTTT.

This clone showed up just a few times. The J gene is TRBJ1-3, the V gene TRBV3-1 (or the pseudogene TRBV3-2), with D tentatively TRBD1 (5 bases). The germline CDR1 and CDR2 sequences are LGHDT and YNNKEL (reference sequence). The V gene lost 4 bases and the J gene lost 4 bases, with 20 bases spanning the gap. The CDR3 totals 17 residues. Here the CDR3 DNA reads TGTGCCAGCAGCCCGACCCGGGGAGGGGCGACGGGAAACACCATATATTTT. Protein sequence: CASSPTRGGATGNTIYF.